This T cell receptor beta chain was identified during a study of Graves' ophthalmopathy and Graves' hyperthyroidism. Whole-study findings and limits: Most thyroid clonotypes expanded beyond 0.001 frequency were also found in blood. The model predicted ophthalmopathy progression with more than 70% sensitivity and 72.22% specificity.

This clonotype was seen ten or more times. Antigen: not known. RNA transcripts were the source from which TCR beta CDR3 regions were amplified. HTBI primers were used in a first-round RT-PCR, which preceded a second-round multiplex PCR. A single record per CDR3 protein comes from TCRdb applying MiXCR to the multiplex PCR reads. The data show just over 400,000 distinct CDR3 sequences, 20% to 25% seen once. Hyperthyroidism is called stable when no ophthalmopathy develops within 18 months of follow-up. Lactation, pregnancy, uncontrolled infections and other autoimmune diseases were all grounds for excluding patients. Per the germline V gene, CDR1 is MNHEY and CDR2 is SMNVEV (reference sequence). The V gene end was trimmed by 5 bases and the J gene end by 3 bases; junction bases not matched to a gene: 4. The CDR3 length is 15 residues.

This clonotype was obtained from a woman in her late teens or twenties with stable Graves' hyperthyroidism. Sequencing was done on a sample of peripheral blood. The chain uses TRBV27 and TRBJ2-5; 12 bases line up with TRBD2. The CDR3 protein is CASSLGLAGKETQYF. CDR3 nucleotide sequence: TGTGCCAGCAGTCTAGGACTAGCGGGAAAAGAGACCCAGTACTTC.